The 25 T cell receptor beta chains presented below share a single source sample, sequenced in a study of T cell responses to AZD1222 COVID-19 vaccine. Sequencing used immunoSEQ multiplex PCR; TCRdb keeps in-frame clones, though not all of them. The sample has 95,000 to 110,000 clones, over 80% seen once. Sequencing used peripheral blood, obtained on day 0 of AZD1222 vaccination. The receptors come from an adult in good health.

The chain recombines TRBV9 with TRBJ1-2; 8 nucleotides line up with TRBD1. V was clipped by 3 bases and J by 4 bases; unmatched bases: 2. CDR3 size: 13 residues. Germline lookup yields CDR1 SGDLS and CDR2 YYNGEE. The CDR3 sequence: CASSAQGGYGYTF. In nucleotides, the CDR3 is TGTGCCAGCAGCGCACAGGGGGGCTATGGCTACACCTTC. The full variable domain, rest sourced from reference TRBV9 and TRBJ1-2, is DSGVTQTPKHLITATGQRVTLRCSPRSGDLSVYWYQQSLDQGLQFLIQYYNGEERAKGNILERFSAQQFPDLHSELNLSSLELGDSALYFCASSAQGGYGYTFGSGTRLTVV.

CDR3 amino acids: CAHNWQSTDTQYF. As DNA, the CDR3 is TGTGCCCACAATTGGCAGAGCACAGATACGCAGTATTTT. The chain uses TRBV19 and TRBJ2-3; D uncertain. The germline V and J ends were trimmed by 11 bases and 0 bases, with 12 bases remaining between them. The germline CDR1 and CDR2 sequences are LNHDA and SQIVND (reference sequence). The CDR3 has 13 amino acids.

The chain is built from TRBV28 and TRBJ2-3; D is perhaps TRBD1 (6 bases). CDR3 length: 14 amino acids. From germline, CDR1 is MDHEN and CDR2 SYDVKM. V lost 2 bases and J lost 7, with 13 bases in between. The CDR3 nucleotides are TGTGCCAGCAGTTTAGTCCAGGGGTCCAATACGCAGTATTTT. This gives the protein CASSLVQGSNTQYF.

This clone was observed a few times. The J gene is TRBJ2-1, the V gene TRBV14; D uncertain. The germline CDR1 and CDR2 sequences are SGHDN and FVKESK. The V gene lost 2 bases and the J gene lost 5 bases, with 19 bases spanning the gap. The CDR3 is 17 residues long. The CDR3 spells CASSQLGPSAADNEQFF. CDR3 sequence (DNA): TGTGCCAGCAGCCAATTGGGCCCGTCGGCAGCAGACAATGAGCAGTTCTTC.

CDR3 residues: CASRRNGQETQYF. The DNA for the CDR3 is TGTGCCAGCAGGCGTAACGGTCAAGAGACCCAGTACTTC. This chain connects TRBV12-3 or TRBV12-4 to TRBJ2-5; the D is unclear. Trimming took off 6 bases at V and 2 bases at J, with 10 bases between the two ends. This CDR3 contains 13 residues.

The gene calls are TRBV6-5 and TRBJ1-4; D remains ambiguous. V lost 8 bases to trimming and J lost 2 bases, with 12 bases between them. The length of the CDR3 is 14 residues. Germline V gene lookup returns CDR1 MNHEY and CDR2 SVGAGI. In DNA, the CDR3 is TGTGCCAGCCGGGTGGTCGGGACTAATGAAAAACTGTTTTTT. Protein product: CASRVVGTNEKLFF.

As DNA, the CDR3 is TGTGCCAGCAGTTCGTCGTATAGCAATCAGCCCCAGCATTTT. Protein product: CASSSSYSNQPQHF. The chain has TRBV6-5 and TRBJ1-5; D is undetermined. V lost 4 bases and J 0 bases, leaving 7 bases between the germline ends. CDR1 and CDR2 from the germline V gene are MNHEY and SVGAGI. This CDR3 spans 14 amino acids.

The chain has TRBV28 and TRBJ2-3; possible D gene TRBD1, 6 bases. Germline V gene sequence: CDR1 MDHEN, CDR2 SYDVKM. V was clipped by 5 bases and J by 1 base, with 13 bases between them. The CDR3 is 15 residues long. The CDR3 DNA reads as TGTGCCAGCAGTCCCCAGGGGAAGGGCACAGATACGCAGTATTTT. Amino acid sequence: CASSPQGKGTDTQYF. Looking up the rest from reference TRBV28 and TRBJ2-3 gives the full variable domain: DVKVTQSSRYLVKRTGEKVFLECVQDMDHENMFWYRQDPGLGLRLIYFSYDVKMKEKGDIPEGYSVSREKKERFSLILESASTNQTSMYLCASSPQGKGTDTQYFGPGTRLTVL.

V and J are TRBV7-9 and TRBJ1-2, with D tentatively TRBD1 (5 bases). The germline V gene encodes CDR1 SEHNR and CDR2 FQNEAQ (reference sequence). The CDR3 runs to 16 residues. The V end lost 5 bases, the J end lost 5 bases, and 21 bases lay between the germline ends. The CDR3 sequence: CASSPNRGRRGYGYTF. For the CDR3, the DNA is TGTGCCAGCAGCCCCAATCGGGGACGAAGAGGATATGGCTACACCTTC. Combining the CDR3 with reference TRBV7-9 and TRBJ1-2 gives the whole variable domain DTGVSQNPRHKITKRGQNVTFRCDPISEHNRLYWYRQTLGQGPEFLTYFQNEAQLEKSRLLSDRFSAERPKGSFSTLEIQRTEQGDSAMYLCASSPNRGRRGYGYTFGSGTRLTVV.

The chain couples TRBV28 to TRBJ2-7; 9 bases line up with TRBD2. V was clipped by 3 bases and J by 2 bases; unmatched bases: 2. CDR1 and CDR2 from the germline V gene are MDHEN and SYDVKM. The CDR3 has 14 amino acids. CDR3 DNA: TGTGCCAGCAGTTTCGCGGGGGGGACCTACGAGCAGTACTTC. Residues: CASSFAGGTYEQYF.

V gene TRBV7-6 combines with J gene TRBJ1-2, with D perhaps matching TRBD1 (5 bases). V lost 5 bases to trimming and J lost 3 bases, with 22 bases between them. The CDR3 loop spans 17 amino acids. The germline V gene has CDR1 SGHVS and CDR2 FNYEAQ. The CDR3 here is CASSPGTIGRPDYGYTF. As DNA, the CDR3 is TGTGCCAGCAGCCCTGGGACTATCGGGAGGCCTGACTATGGCTACACCTTC.

The count of this clone is one. V and J are TRBV5-1 and TRBJ1-2, with 7 bases matching TRBD1. The V segment lost 4 bases and the J segment 5 bases; nucleotides outside the gene matches: 2. CDR1 is SGHRS and CDR2 is YFSETQ in the germline V gene. The CDR3 is 12 residues long. The CDR3 coding sequence is TGCGCCAGCAGCCCGACAGGGTATGGCTACACCTTC. As protein: CASSPTGYGYTF.

This sequence joins TRBV7-2 and TRBJ1-4, with D perhaps matching TRBD1 (5 bases). The CDR3 consists of 17 residues. V dropped 4 bases and J dropped 3 bases, with 18 bases sitting between them. Germline-derived CDR1 and CDR2 are SGHTA and FQGNSA. The chain's CDR3 is CASSWERAGPANEKLFF. The CDR3 DNA sequence: TGTGCCAGCAGCTGGGAGAGGGCGGGGCCTGCTAATGAAAAACTGTTTTTT.

CDR3 region: CASSLGGVPTGELFF. In DNA form, the CDR3 reads TGTGCCAGCAGTTTAGGAGGGGTCCCCACCGGGGAGCTGTTTTTT. V usage is TRBV28 and J usage is TRBJ2-2; D possibly corresponds to TRBD2 (6 bases). The CDR3 is 15 residues long. The germline V gene encodes CDR1 MDHEN and CDR2 SYDVKM. The V and J ends lost 2 bases and 4 bases respectively, with 11 bases between them.

The J gene is TRBJ1-1, the V gene TRBV5-1; no clear D. Trimming stripped 3 bases from V and 3 bases from J, with 15 bases between. The CDR3 runs to 15 residues. The germline V gene encodes CDR1 SGHRS and CDR2 YFSETQ. Written as DNA, the CDR3 is TGCGCCAGCAGCTGGTCGGGTCCCACTGACACTGAAGCTTTCTTT. Amino acid sequence: CASSWSGPTDTEAFF.

V and J are TRBV5-1 and TRBJ2-5, with TRBD1 matching 7 bases. The DNA end is a closer match to TRBJ2-7, so the J assignment may be wrong. The germline CDR1 and CDR2 sequences are SGHRS and YFSETQ. The CDR3 totals 14 residues. CDR3 bases: TGCGCCAGCAGCTTAAAGGGGGCGCGGTACGAGCAGTACTTC. This translates into CASSLKGARYEQYF.

J is TRBJ1-1 and V is TRBV30; D call uncertain. Germline V gene lookup returns CDR1 GTSNPN and CDR2 SVGIG (reference sequence). CDR3 size: 12 residues. V shed 0 bases and J shed 3 bases, with 5 bases lying between them. The CDR3: CAWSVGYTEAFF. For the CDR3, the DNA is TGTGCCTGGAGTGTAGGATACACTGAAGCTTTCTTT.

This chain joins TRBV5-1 and TRBJ1-2; perhaps TRBD1 as D (6 bases). With 4 bases removed from V and 0 bases from J, the gap between germline ends came to 13 bases. CDR3 length: 15 residues. Germline CDR1 SGHRS, CDR2 YFSETQ. The DNA for the CDR3 is TGCGCCAGCAGCACCCGACAGGTCCCTAACTATGGCTACACCTTC. Protein: CASSTRQVPNYGYTF.

This clone has only one observation. The chain joins TRBV3-1 (or the pseudogene TRBV3-2) to TRBJ1-2; maybe TRBD1 (5 bases). V gave up 2 bases and J gave up 2 bases, with 15 bases separating them. Germline V gene sequence: CDR1 LGHDT, CDR2 YNNKEL (reference sequence). CDR3 size: 16 residues. CDR3 protein: CASSQPKTAVNYGYTF. The CDR3 nucleotides read TGTGCCAGCAGCCAACCGAAGACAGCCGTGAACTATGGCTACACCTTC.

The rearrangement uses TRBV5-4 and TRBJ1-4; 7 bases are shared with TRBD1. The V gene's germline CDR1 is SGHNT and CDR2 YYREEE (reference sequence). The CDR3 sequence is 15 residues long. V trimming: 5 bases; J trimming: 11 bases; junction bases outside the gene matches: 15. In DNA, the CDR3 is TGTGCCAGCAGTCAACAGGGGAGGACCCTTGGGAAACTGTTTTTT. Protein sequence: CASSQQGRTLGKLFF.

J is TRBJ1-5 and V is TRBV7-2, with a weak D call TRBD1 (6 bases). The CDR3 totals 17 residues. Germline V gene sequence: CDR1 SGHTA, CDR2 FQGNSA. V lost 1 base, J lost 1 base, and 14 bases lay in between. CDR3 sequence (DNA): TGTGCCAGCAGCTTAGGGCAGGGAAGGGGGAGCAATCAGCCCCAGCATTTT. Residues: CASSLGQGRGSNQPQHF. Based on the CDR3 plus reference TRBV7-2 and TRBJ1-5, the full variable domain is GAGVSQSPSNKVTEKGKDVELRCDPISGHTALYWYRQSLGQGLEFLIYFQGNSAPDKSGLPSDRFSAERTGGSVSTLTIQRTQQEDSAVYLCASSLGQGRGSNQPQHFGDGTRLSIL.

This clone was seen a single time. The chain combines TRBV25-1 with TRBJ2-7; 7 bases are shared with TRBD1. The germline V gene encodes CDR1 MGHDK and CDR2 SYGVNS. This CDR3 region has 15 residues. Trimming cost V 5 bases and J 0 bases; bases outside gene matches: 7. The CDR3 coding sequence is TGTGCCAGCAGTCCGCGGACAGGTCTCTCCTACGAGCAGTACTTC. As protein: CASSPRTGLSYEQYF.

V usage is TRBV7-9 and J usage is TRBJ1-1; a weak D match, TRBD1 (6 bases). V dropped 5 bases and J dropped 1 base, with 11 bases sitting between them. CDR1 and CDR2 from the germline V gene are SEHNR and FQNEAQ (reference sequence). The CDR3 sequence is 14 residues long. The CDR3 spells CASSMGHPNTEAFF. DNA of the CDR3: TGTGCCAGCAGCATGGGACATCCGAACACTGAAGCTTTCTTT.

There are a few counts of this clone. The CDR3 DNA reads TGTGCCAGTGCCGGGGGCAGGAGGGTGGAGCAGTTCTTC. Its translation: CASAGGRRVEQFF. The chain has TRBV19 and TRBJ2-1; D is possibly TRBD1 or TRBD2 (6 bases each). Germline V lookup: CDR1 LNHDA, CDR2 SQIVND (reference sequence). This CDR3 comprises 13 residues. V lost 8 bases and J lost 10, with 18 bases in between.

This sequence joins TRBV14 and TRBJ1-3; tentative D call: TRBD1 (5 bases). Per the germline V gene, CDR1 is SGHDN and CDR2 is FVKESK. The CDR3 runs to 12 residues. V was pared by 8 bases and J by 4 bases, with 9 bases between. The CDR3 loop reads CASARGGNTIYF. The CDR3 DNA sequence: TGTGCCAGCGCCCGGGGGGGAAACACCATATATTTT.